Following are 17 T cell receptor beta chains from one sample sequenced in a study of beta chain features in type 1 diabetes. Of the isolated RNA, all was reverse transcribed, and so the sequenced material was expressed TCRB transcripts. TCRdb keeps only in-frame clones here, not all; method: immunoSEQ multiplex PCR. The table records 350,000 to 450,000 clones, 11% to 15% of them present only once. The specimen sequenced was naive CD4+ T cells from blood. These receptors all stem from a man aged 30 to 45 in good health.

This clone was picked up a small number of times. The rearrangement links TRBV29-1 to TRBJ2-1; 14 bases line up with TRBD2. The J segment lost 7 bases and the V segment lost 7 bases, leaving 3 bases of the junction unmatched. The length of the CDR3 is 13 residues. CDR1 SQVTM and CDR2 ANQGSEA come from the germline V gene. The CDR3 region is CSGLAGGPNEQFF. CDR3 DNA: TGCAGCGGACTAGCGGGAGGGCCGAATGAGCAGTTCTTC.

This clone was counted a few times. The genes are TRBV5-4 and TRBJ2-2, with D unresolved. From germline, CDR1 is SGHNT and CDR2 YYREEE (reference sequence). V lost 0 bases and J lost 1, with 4 bases in between. The CDR3 contains 14 residues. Here the CDR3 DNA reads TGTGCCAGCAGCTTGGATGGGAACACCGGGGAGCTGTTTTTT. The encoded protein is CASSLDGNTGELFF. Full variable domain (remainder filled in from reference TRBV5-4 and TRBJ2-2): ETGVTQSPTHLIKTRGQQVTLRCSSQSGHNTVSWYQQALGQGPQFIFQYYREEENGRGNFPPRFSGLQFPNYSSELNVNALELDDSALYLCASSLDGNTGELFFGEGSRLTVL.

The sample holds a few counts of this clone. The chain combines TRBV18 with TRBJ2-7, with a tentative D call TRBD1 (6 bases). Germline V lookup: CDR1 KGHSH, CDR2 LQKENI. Trimming shortened V by 5 bases and J by 0 bases, and 17 bases separated the two germline ends. This CDR3 is 16 amino acids long. The CDR3 bases are TGTGCCAGCTCAGCAATCGGACAGCGATCCTCCTACGAGCAGTACTTC. This codes for CASSAIGQRSSYEQYF.

This clone was observed a few times. This chain uses TRBV18 with TRBJ2-7; D remains ambiguous. The germline V gene has CDR1 KGHSH and CDR2 LQKENI. The CDR3 has 13 amino acids. The V gene lost 6 bases and the J gene lost 4 bases, with 13 bases spanning the gap. For the CDR3, the DNA is TGTGCCAGCTCTCCTTCCTCGACTTACGAGCAGTACGTC. It yields the protein CASSPSSTYEQYV.

This clone has only a few counts. This chain links TRBV9 with TRBJ2-3, with unresolved D. The length of the CDR3 is 11 residues. Germline assignment: CDR1 SGDLS and CDR2 YYNGEE. V lost 5 bases and J lost 6, with 7 bases in between. The DNA for the CDR3 is TGTGCCAGCAGTACACTTGATACGCAGTATTTT. Protein sequence: CASSTLDTQYF.

This clone was seen a handful of times. The chain uses TRBV13 and TRBJ2-7; D gene unclear. V lost 3 bases, J lost 3 bases, and 6 bases lay in between. CDR3 length: 12 residues. The germline V gene encodes CDR1 PRHDT and CDR2 FYEKMQ (reference sequence). Here the CDR3 reads CASSLPLYEQYF. The CDR3 region has the DNA TGTGCCAGCAGCTTGCCCCTCTACGAGCAGTACTTC.

The chain uses TRBV12-5 and TRBJ2-5; 8 bases align to TRBD1. V shed 6 bases and J 1 base; nucleotides not matched to a gene: 7. The CDR3 length is 15 residues. Germline-derived CDR1 and CDR2 are LGHNT and FRNRAP. CDR3 nucleotide sequence: TGTGCTAGTGGCTGGACAGGGTTGACCCAAGAGACCCAGTACTTC. It is translated as CASGWTGLTQETQYF.

This chain connects TRBV11-3 to TRBJ1-1, with D unclear. Germline assignment: CDR1 SGHNT and CDR2 YENEEA. This CDR3 comprises 11 residues. The V end was cut by 8 bases, the J end by 3 bases, with 7 bases between. This chain's CDR3 is CASGRDTEAFF. CDR3 bases: TGTGCCAGCGGAAGGGACACTGAAGCTTTCTTT.

The rearrangement joins TRBV29-1 to TRBJ2-3; TRBD1 matches at 8 bases. CDR1 is SQVTM, CDR2 ANQGSEA, per germline. This CDR3 contains 15 residues. The V segment lost 6 bases and the J segment 5 bases; nucleotides outside the gene matches: 13. CDR3 nucleotides: TGCAGCGTCGCGACCTCGACAGGGGTTGGAGATACGCAGTATTTT. It translates to CSVATSTGVGDTQYF.

The chain joins TRBV19 to TRBJ2-4; D perhaps matches TRBD1 (5 bases). This CDR3 is built from 14 residues. The ends were cut back, 7 bases at V and 3 bases at J, with 13 bases in the middle. Germline-derived CDR1 and CDR2 are LNHDA and SQIVND (reference sequence). In DNA, the CDR3 is TGTGCCAGTATGATTGGACACTACAAAAACATTCAGTACTTC. It yields the protein CASMIGHYKNIQYF. The whole variable domain, filled in from reference TRBV19 and TRBJ2-4, reads DGGITQSPKYLFRKEGQNVTLSCEQNLNHDAMYWYRQDPGQGLRLIYYSQIVNDFQKGDIAEGYSVSREKKESFPLTVTSAQKNPTAFYLCASMIGHYKNIQYFGAGTRLSVL.

The chain combines TRBV13 with TRBJ1-1; the match to TRBD1 covers 9 bases. The V and J ends lost 3 bases and 4 bases, in that order; junction bases with no gene match: 12. The CDR3 loop spans 17 amino acids. Germline assignment: CDR1 PRHDT and CDR2 FYEKMQ (reference sequence). CDR3 bases: TGTGCCAGCAGCTTGCCCTACGCCGGGACAGGGCGCACTGAAGCTTTCTTT. It specifies CASSLPYAGTGRTEAFF.

This clone occurred a few times. This chain links TRBV28 with TRBJ2-1; D is undetermined. This CDR3 is built from 15 residues. The ends were cut back, 1 base at V and 3 bases at J, with 10 bases in the middle. Germline V gives CDR1 MDHEN, CDR2 SYDVKM. The CDR3 reads CASSLSRPGYNEQFF. Here the CDR3 DNA reads TGTGCCAGCAGTTTATCCAGGCCGGGCTACAATGAGCAGTTCTTC. The full variable domain, rest sourced from reference TRBV28 and TRBJ2-1, is DVKVTQSSRYLVKRTGEKVFLECVQDMDHENMFWYRQDPGLGLRLIYFSYDVKMKEKGDIPEGYSVSREKKERFSLILESASTNQTSMYLCASSLSRPGYNEQFFGPGTRLTVL.

In this sample, this clone turned up a few times. The genes are TRBV7-2 and TRBJ2-7; 9 bases are shared with TRBD1. The length of the CDR3 is 16 residues. With V trimmed by 2 bases and J by 5 bases, 10 bases remained unmatched. The germline V gene has CDR1 SGHTA and CDR2 FQGNSA. The CDR3 DNA reads as TGTGCCAGCAGCTTATCGCATCCCGGGACAGGGAACGAGCAGTACGTC. Encoded protein: CASSLSHPGTGNEQYV.

The V and J genes are TRBV20-1 and TRBJ1-1; the D is unclear. Germline-derived CDR1 and CDR2 are DFQATT and SNEGSKA (reference sequence). Trimming pared 5 bases from V and 2 bases from J, leaving 6 bases between. This CDR3 is built from 11 residues. The CDR3: CSAGPNTEAFF. In DNA, the CDR3 is TGCAGTGCTGGACCAAACACTGAAGCTTTCTTT.

There are a few counts of this clone. The V and J genes are TRBV5-1 and TRBJ2-3, with TRBD2 matching over 9 bases. V lost 4 bases and J lost 2; bases outside the gene matches: 8. From germline, CDR1 is SGHRS and CDR2 YFSETQ. This CDR3 is 16 amino acids long. The CDR3 bases are TGCGCCAGCAGCCTGCGGGGACTAGCAGACACAGATACGCAGTATTTT. It translates to CASSLRGLADTDTQYF. The variable domain in full, completed from reference TRBV5-1 and TRBJ2-3, reads KAGVTQTPRYLIKTRGQQVTLSCSPISGHRSVSWYQQTPGQGLQFLFEYFSETQRNKGNFPGRFSGRQFSNSRSEMNVSTLELGDSALYLCASSLRGLADTDTQYFGPGTRLTVL.

There are a few counts of this clone. The chain combines TRBV29-1 with TRBJ2-7; maybe TRBD2 (5 bases). Germline CDR1 SQVTM, CDR2 ANQGSEA. V was pared by 3 bases and J by 4 bases, with 16 bases between. This CDR3 is 14 amino acids long. The CDR3 spells CSVEEHHRGYEQYF. The CDR3 DNA reads as TGCAGCGTTGAGGAACACCACCGGGGTTACGAGCAGTACTTC.

This clone occurred a few times. J is TRBJ2-7 and V is TRBV7-9, with 10 nucleotides matching TRBD1. CDR3 length: 14 residues. After removal of 5 bases from V and 1 base from J, the junction contained 2 bases not matched to a gene. Germline V gene lookup returns CDR1 SEHNR and CDR2 FQNEAQ (reference sequence). CDR3 DNA sequence: TGTGCCAGCAGCAAGGACAGGGGGTCCTACGAGCAGTACGTC. This encodes CASSKDRGSYEQYV.